These 4 T cell receptor beta chains share one sample of origin, sequenced in a study of vaccination and CD4 T cells after COVID-19. Described treatment: roughly 10-day PBMC culture with coronavirus spike peptide pools or control peptides (ViraFEST assay). The unexposed donor provided CD4+ T cells, which were taken before the COVID-19 pandemic (2011-2018). The Oncomine TCR Beta short-read assay generated sequence data from the DNA of cultured CD4+ T cells. After culture, CD4+ T cells served as the source for genomic DNA extraction. TCRdb independently ran MiXCR on the PCR reads; one entry per CDR3 protein. The sample carries several thousand distinct CDR3 sequences, approximately 28% recorded once. These TCRs' antigens remain unknown. The sequencing input was CD4+ T cells from blood, cultured in vitro. All receptors derive from a human donor in good health.

The CDR3 loop is CASSGTGQGYGYTF. The DNA for the CDR3 is TGTGCCAGCAGCGGGACTGGACAGGGCTATGGCTACACCTTC. The chain is built from TRBV5-5 and TRBJ1-2; 8 positions match TRBD1. V lost 4 bases and J lost 4; bases outside the gene matches: 6. The CDR3 is made up of 14 amino acids. From germline, CDR1 is SGHKS and CDR2 YYEKEE (reference sequence).

This chain connects TRBV20-1 to TRBJ2-1, with D possibly TRBD2 on 6 matching bases. The germline V gene has CDR1 DFQATT and CDR2 SNEGSKA (reference sequence). This CDR3 region has 14 residues. Trimming pared 4 bases from V and 0 bases from J, leaving 10 bases between. CDR3 loop: CSAKGLGSYNEQFF. CDR3 nucleotides: TGCAGTGCTAAGGGACTGGGCTCCTACAATGAGCAGTTCTTC.

This clonotype was counted a few times. V usage is TRBV7-9 and J usage is TRBJ2-6; TRBD1 matches at 8 bases. There are 20 residues in the CDR3. With V trimmed by 5 bases and J by 0 bases, 15 bases remained unmatched. Germline values: CDR1 SEHNR, CDR2 FQNEAQ (reference sequence). CDR3 bases: TGTGCCAGCAGCCGGATCCCCGCAGGGGGCCCTAGCTCTGGGGCCAACGTCCTGACTTTC. Translation gives CASSRIPAGGPSSGANVLTF. Using reference TRBV7-9 and TRBJ2-6 for the parts outside the CDR3, the full variable domain is DTGVSQNPRHKITKRGQNVTFRCDPISEHNRLYWYRQTLGQGPEFLTYFQNEAQLEKSRLLSDRFSAERPKGSFSTLEIQRTEQGDSAMYLCASSRIPAGGPSSGANVLTFGAGSRLTVL.

This clonotype is medium-sized within its sample. The chain combines TRBV20-1 with TRBJ1-5; a weak D match, TRBD1 (6 bases). CDR1 and CDR2 (germline): DFQATT, SNEGSKA (reference sequence). V lost 0 bases and J 1 base, leaving 31 bases between the germline ends. The CDR3 is 22 amino acids. CDR3 protein: CSARDRTYPGATGTPSNQPQHF. The CDR3 DNA reads TGCAGTGCTAGAGATCGTACATATCCGGGAGCGACCGGGACACCCAGCAATCAGCCCCAGCATTTT.